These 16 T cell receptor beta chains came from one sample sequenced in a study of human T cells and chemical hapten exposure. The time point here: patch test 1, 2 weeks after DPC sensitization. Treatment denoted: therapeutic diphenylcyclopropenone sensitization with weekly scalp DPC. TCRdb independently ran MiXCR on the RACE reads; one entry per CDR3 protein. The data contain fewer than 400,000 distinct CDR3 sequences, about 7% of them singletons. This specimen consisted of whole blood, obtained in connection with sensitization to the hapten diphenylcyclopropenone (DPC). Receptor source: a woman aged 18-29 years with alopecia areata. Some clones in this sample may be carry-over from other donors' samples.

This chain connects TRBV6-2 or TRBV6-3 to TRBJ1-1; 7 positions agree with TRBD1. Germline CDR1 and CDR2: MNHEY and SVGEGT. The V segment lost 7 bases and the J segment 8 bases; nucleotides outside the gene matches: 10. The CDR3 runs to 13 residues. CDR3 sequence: CASTRQGGLEAFF. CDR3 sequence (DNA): TGTGCCAGCACCCGACAGGGCGGCTTAGAAGCTTTCTTT.

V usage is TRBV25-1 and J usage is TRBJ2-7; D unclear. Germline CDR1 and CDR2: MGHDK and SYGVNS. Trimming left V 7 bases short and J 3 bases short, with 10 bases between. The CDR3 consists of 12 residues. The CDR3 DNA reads TGTGCCAGCATGGGTTACTACTACGAGCAGTACTTC. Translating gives CASMGYYYEQYF.

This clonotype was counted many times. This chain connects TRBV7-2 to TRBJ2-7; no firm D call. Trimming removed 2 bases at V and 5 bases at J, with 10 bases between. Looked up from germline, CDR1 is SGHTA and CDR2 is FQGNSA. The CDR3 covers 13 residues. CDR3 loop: CASSLPPMDEQYF. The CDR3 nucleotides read TGTGCCAGCAGCTTACCACCTATGGACGAGCAGTACTTC.

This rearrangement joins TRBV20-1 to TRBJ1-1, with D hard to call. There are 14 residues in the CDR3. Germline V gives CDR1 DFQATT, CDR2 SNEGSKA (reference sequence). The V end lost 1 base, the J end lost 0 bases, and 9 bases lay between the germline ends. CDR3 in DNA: TGCAGTGCTAGAGGACCTGTTCTGAACACTGAAGCTTTCTTT. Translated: CSARGPVLNTEAFF.

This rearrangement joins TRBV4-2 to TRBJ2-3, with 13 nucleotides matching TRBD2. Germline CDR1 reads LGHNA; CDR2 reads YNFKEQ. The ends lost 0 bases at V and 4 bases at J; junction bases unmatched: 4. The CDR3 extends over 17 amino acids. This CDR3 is CASSQDLTSGGPDTQYF. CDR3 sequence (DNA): TGTGCCAGCAGCCAAGACTTGACTAGCGGGGGGCCAGATACGCAGTATTTT.

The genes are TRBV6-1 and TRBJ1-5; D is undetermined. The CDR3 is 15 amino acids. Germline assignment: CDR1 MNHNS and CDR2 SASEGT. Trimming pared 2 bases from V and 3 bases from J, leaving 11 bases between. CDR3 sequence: CASSEMGGYNQPQHF. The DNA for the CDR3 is TGTGCCAGCAGTGAAATGGGAGGATACAATCAGCCCCAGCATTTT.

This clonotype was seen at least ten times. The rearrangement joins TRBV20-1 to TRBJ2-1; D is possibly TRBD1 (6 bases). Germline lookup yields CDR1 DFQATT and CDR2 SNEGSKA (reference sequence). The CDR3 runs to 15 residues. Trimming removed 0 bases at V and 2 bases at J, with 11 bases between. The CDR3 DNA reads TGCAGTGCTAGAGATTCACAGGGCCCCTACAATGAGCAGTTCTTC. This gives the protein CSARDSQGPYNEQFF.

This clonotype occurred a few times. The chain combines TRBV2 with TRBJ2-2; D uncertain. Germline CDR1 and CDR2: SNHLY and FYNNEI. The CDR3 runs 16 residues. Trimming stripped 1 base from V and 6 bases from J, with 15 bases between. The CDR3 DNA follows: TGTGCCAGCAGTGAAGGAGGTTCCCCCTACGCCGGGGAGCTGTTTTTT. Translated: CASSEGGSPYAGELFF.

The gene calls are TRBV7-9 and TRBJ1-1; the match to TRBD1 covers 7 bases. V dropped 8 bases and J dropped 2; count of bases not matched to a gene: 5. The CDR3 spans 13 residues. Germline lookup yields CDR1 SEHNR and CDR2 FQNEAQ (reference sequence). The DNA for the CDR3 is TGTGCCAGCTACCGGACAGGAAACACTGAAGCTTTCTTT. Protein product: CASYRTGNTEAFF.

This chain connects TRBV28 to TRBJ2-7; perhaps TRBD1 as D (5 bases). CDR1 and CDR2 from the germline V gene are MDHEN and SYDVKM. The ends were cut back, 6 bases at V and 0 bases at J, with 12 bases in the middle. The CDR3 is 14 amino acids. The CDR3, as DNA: TGTGCCAGCAGACAGGTCAGCTCCTCCTACGAGCAGTACTTC. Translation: CASRQVSSSYEQYF.

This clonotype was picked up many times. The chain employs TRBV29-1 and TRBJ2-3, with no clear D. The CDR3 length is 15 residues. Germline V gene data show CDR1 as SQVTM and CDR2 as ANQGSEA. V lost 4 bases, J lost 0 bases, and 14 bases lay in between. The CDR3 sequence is CSVGALLISTDTQYF. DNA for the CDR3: TGCAGCGTTGGGGCCCTATTAATAAGCACAGATACGCAGTATTTT.

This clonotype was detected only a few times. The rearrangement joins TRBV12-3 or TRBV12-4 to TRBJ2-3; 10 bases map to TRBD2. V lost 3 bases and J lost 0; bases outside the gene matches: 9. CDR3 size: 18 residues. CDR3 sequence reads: CASSFNPTTSGSTDTQYF. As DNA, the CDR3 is TGTGCCAGCAGTTTTAACCCAACGACTAGCGGGAGCACAGATACGCAGTATTTT.

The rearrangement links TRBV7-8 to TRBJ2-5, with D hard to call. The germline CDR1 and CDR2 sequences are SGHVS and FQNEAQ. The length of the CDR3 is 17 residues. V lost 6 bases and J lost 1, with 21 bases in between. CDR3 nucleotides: TGTGCCAGCAGTATGGCAGGAACCCCCGATACCCAAGAGACCCAGTACTTC. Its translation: CASSMAGTPDTQETQYF.

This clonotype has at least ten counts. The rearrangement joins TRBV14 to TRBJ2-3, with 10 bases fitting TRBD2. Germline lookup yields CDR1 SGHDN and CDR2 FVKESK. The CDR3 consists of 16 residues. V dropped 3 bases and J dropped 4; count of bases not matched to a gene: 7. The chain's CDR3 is CASSHLERGGPDTQYF. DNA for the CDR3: TGTGCCAGCAGCCACCTAGAGCGGGGGGGCCCAGATACGCAGTATTTT.

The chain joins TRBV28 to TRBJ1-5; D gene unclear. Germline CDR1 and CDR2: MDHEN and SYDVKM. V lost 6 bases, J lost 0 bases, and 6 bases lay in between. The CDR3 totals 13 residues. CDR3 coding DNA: TGTGCCAGCAGAAGTTATAGCAATCAGCCCCAGCATTTT. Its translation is CASRSYSNQPQHF.

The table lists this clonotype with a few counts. The CDR3 loop reads CSARDPWRGNEKLFF. DNA of the CDR3: TGCAGTGCTAGAGACCCTTGGCGGGGTAATGAAAAACTGTTTTTT. The chain links TRBV20-1 to TRBJ1-4; D gene unclear. V lost 0 bases, J lost 4 bases, and 12 bases lay in between. The germline V gene encodes CDR1 DFQATT and CDR2 SNEGSKA (reference sequence). This CDR3 has 15 residues.